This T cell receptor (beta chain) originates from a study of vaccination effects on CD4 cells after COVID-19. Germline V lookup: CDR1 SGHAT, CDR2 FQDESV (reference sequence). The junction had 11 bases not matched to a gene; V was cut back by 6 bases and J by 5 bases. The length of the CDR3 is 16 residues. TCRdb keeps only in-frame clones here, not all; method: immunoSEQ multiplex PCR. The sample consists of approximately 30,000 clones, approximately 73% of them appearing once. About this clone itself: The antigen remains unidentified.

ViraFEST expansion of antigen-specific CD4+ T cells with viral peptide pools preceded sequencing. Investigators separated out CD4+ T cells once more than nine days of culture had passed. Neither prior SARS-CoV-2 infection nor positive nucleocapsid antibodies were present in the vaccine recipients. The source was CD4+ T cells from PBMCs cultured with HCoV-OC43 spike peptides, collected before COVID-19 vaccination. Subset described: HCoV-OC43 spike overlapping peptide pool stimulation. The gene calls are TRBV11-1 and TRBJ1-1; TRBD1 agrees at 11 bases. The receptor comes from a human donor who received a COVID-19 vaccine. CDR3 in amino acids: CASSPRTGGAGTEAFF. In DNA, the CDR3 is TGTGCCAGCAGTCCAAGGACAGGGGGCGCGGGGACTGAAGCTTTCTTT.